Reported below is one T cell receptor (beta chain). This clonotype appeared many times. The antigen this receptor binds is unknown. The junction differs from germline at one of its ends, possibly a read error. Including cysteine and phenylalanine, the CDR3 has 14 amino acids. Kept here is only the CDR3 DNA, which spans 42 bases and is read in frame from base 1. From a lookup of the germline V gene, CDR1 and CDR2 are SGHTA and FQGNSA. The sample belongs to a study of T cell repertoires in cytomegalovirus infection (dated by TCRdb to 2018 to 2020). With regard to the full study: Recently identified HLA-C-restricted CMV epitopes, whose presentation resists viral immunomodulation, were targeted by peptide stimulations together with well-studied HLA-B-restricted epitopes. Donor HLA type was relevant to the analysis, because carriage of CMV infection together with the matching HLA type was indicated by public TCR beta signatures. The research as a whole found: In both this cohort and an independent approximately 370-donor cohort, the cumulative frequency of public TCR beta family members distinguished carriers of CMV infection plus the relevant HLA type. The ex vivo response was dominated by HLA-C-restricted CMV-specific TCR beta clonotypes, which also provided the single most frequent clonotype in two of eight donors.

What this sample's treatment or condition label stands for: in vitro stimulation with specific CMV peptide epitopes to enrich CMV-specific T cells. The sample was run on an Illumina HiSeq 1500. In TCRdb, the public reads were trimmed at Q25 with fastp and aligned with MiXCR, with productive beta chains retained. Entries that share a CDR3 protein sequence are merged under the most common genes and DNA. The sample table records 80,000 or so distinct CDR3 sequences; about 24% of these occur just once. Together, the top ten hold approximately 49% of the sample. This TCR was sampled from a human donor in good health (CMV status not recorded). Some clones in this sample may be carry-over from other donors' samples. Source: CD8+ T cells from cultured PBMCs, taken from culture after CMV antigen stimulation. The V and J segments used are TRBV7-2 and TRBJ2-3, and TRBD2 matches 11 of the central bases. The DNA reads TGTGCCAGCAGCGTAGCGGGAGGGGCAGATACGCAGTATTTT. Translated, it reads CASSVAGGADTQYF.